Shown below are 8 T cell receptor beta chains from a single sample sequenced in a study of CD4 T cells in relation to SARS-CoV-2 and coronaviruses. Some clones are missing from TCRdb's copy, which holds only in-frame ones; the method was immunoSEQ multiplex PCR. The sample carries about 36,000 clones, 77% recorded once. Antigens of these TCRs are unknown. The sequenced sample consisted of memory CD4+ T cells from PBMCs, cultured in vitro. These receptors originate from an adult with COVID-19.

CDR3 in DNA: TGTGCCAGCAGCCCCACCCGGCAGAGCGCTGGCGGCTACACCTTC. Protein product: CASSPTRQSAGGYTF. The chain is built from TRBV3-1 (or the pseudogene TRBV3-2) and TRBJ1-2; D gene unclear. The CDR3 spans 15 residues. The germline CDR1 and CDR2 sequences are LGHDT and YNNKEL (reference sequence). V shed 4 bases and J shed 8 bases, with 20 bases lying between them.

This clone was picked up a small number of times. V usage is TRBV5-1 and J usage is TRBJ2-5; TRBD2 agrees at 15 bases. In germline, CDR1 is SGHRS, CDR2 YFSETQ. This CDR3 contains 15 residues. After removal of 5 bases from V and 5 bases from J, the junction contained 4 bases not matched to a gene. CDR3 residues: CASSTGLAGGETQYF. In DNA form, the CDR3 reads TGCGCCAGCAGTACCGGACTAGCGGGAGGGGAGACCCAGTACTTC.

This rearrangement joins TRBV29-1 to TRBJ2-7; the match to TRBD2 covers 7 bases. After removal of 6 bases from V and 0 bases from J, the junction contained 11 bases not matched to a gene. CDR1 and CDR2 from the germline V gene are SQVTM and ANQGSEA. This CDR3 comprises 15 residues. In nucleotides, the CDR3 is TGCAGCGTCCAGAGGGGTAGCGGGCCCTCCTACGAGCAGTACTTC. As protein: CSVQRGSGPSYEQYF.

This rearrangement joins TRBV27 to TRBJ2-3, with 7 bases identical to TRBD2. CDR3 length: 16 residues. V was pared by 2 bases and J by 1 base, with 6 bases of the junction left unmatched. CDR1 MNHEY and CDR2 SMNVEV come from the germline V gene (reference sequence). This CDR3 reads CASSLLRTRRTDTQYF. CDR3 DNA sequence: TGTGCCAGCAGTTTACTCCGGACTAGGCGCACAGATACGCAGTATTTT.

This clone has only one observation. The V and J genes are TRBV5-5 and TRBJ1-4; D not certain. The CDR3 sequence is 14 residues long. The V gene's germline CDR1 is SGHKS and CDR2 YYEKEE (reference sequence). V dropped 2 bases and J dropped 1 base, with 6 bases sitting between them. CDR3 nucleotides: TGTGCCAGCAGCTTTTCTGTAACTAATGAAAAACTGTTTTTT. As protein: CASSFSVTNEKLFF. The full variable domain, rest sourced from reference TRBV5-5 and TRBJ1-4, is DAGVTQSPTHLIKTRGQQVTLRCSPISGHKSVSWYQQVLGQGPQFIFQYYEKEERGRGNFPDRFSARQFPNYSSELNVNALLLGDSALYLCASSFSVTNEKLFFGSGTQLSVL.

With respect to this clone: The sample has other DNA sequences that encode this CDR3 too. V and J are TRBV6-5 and TRBJ2-7, with D possibly TRBD2 on 6 matching bases. This CDR3 spans 14 amino acids. CDR1 and CDR2 (germline): MNHEY, SVGAGI. V was clipped by 3 bases and J by 1 base, with 10 bases between them. CDR3 residues: CASSYAGLSYEQYF. Written as DNA, the CDR3 is TGTGCCAGCAGTTATGCGGGACTGTCCTACGAGCAGTACTTC.

The chain couples TRBV27 to TRBJ1-2, with D tentatively TRBD1 (6 bases). Trimming shortened V by 6 bases and J by 8 bases, and 22 bases separated the two germline ends. Germline V gene sequence: CDR1 MNHEY, CDR2 SMNVEV (reference sequence). The CDR3 extends over 15 amino acids. The CDR3 reads CASRKQGRAHLGYTF. CDR3 coding DNA: TGTGCCAGCAGGAAACAGGGAAGGGCCCATTTAGGCTACACCTTC.

Written as DNA, the CDR3 is TGTGCCTGGAGTGTACGAACTAGCGGGATTTCGAACACCGGGGAGCTGTTTTTT. Protein: CAWSVRTSGISNTGELFF. The V call is TRBV30, the J call TRBJ2-2, with 10 bases that match TRBD2. Germline-derived CDR1 and CDR2 are GTSNPN and SVGIG (reference sequence). The CDR3 sequence is 18 residues long. The V segment lost 0 bases and the J segment 0 bases; nucleotides outside the gene matches: 7.